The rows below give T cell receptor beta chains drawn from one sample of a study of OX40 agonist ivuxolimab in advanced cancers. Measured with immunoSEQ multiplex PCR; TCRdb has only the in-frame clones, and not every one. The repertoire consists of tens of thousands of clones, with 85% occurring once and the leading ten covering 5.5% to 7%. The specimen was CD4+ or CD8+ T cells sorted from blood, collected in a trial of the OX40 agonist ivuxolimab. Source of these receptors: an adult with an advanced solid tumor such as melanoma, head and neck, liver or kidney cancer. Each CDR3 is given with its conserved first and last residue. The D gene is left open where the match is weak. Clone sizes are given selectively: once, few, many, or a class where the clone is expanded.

CDR3aa: CASSEFVGRQETQYF
CDR3nt: TGTGCCAGCAGTGAATTCGTGGGTCGACAAGAGACCCAGTACTTC
d_gene: NA
j_gene: TRBJ2-5
v_gene: TRBV6-1
abundance: NA

CDR3aa: CASSQGMRNEKLFF
CDR3nt: TGCGCCAGCAGCCAAGGGATGCGGAATGAAAAACTGTTTTTT
d_gene: NA
j_gene: TRBJ1-4
v_gene: TRBV4-1
abundance: NA

CDR3aa: CASSPTGSYGYTF
CDR3nt: TGTGCCAGCAGTCCTACAGGGTCCTATGGCTACACCTTC
d_gene: NA
j_gene: TRBJ1-2
v_gene: TRBV28
abundance: few

CDR3aa: CASSVGLAGAYEQYF
CDR3nt: TGTGCCAGCAGCGTGGGACTAGCGGGGGCCTACGAGCAGTACTTC
d_gene: TRBD2
j_gene: TRBJ2-7
v_gene: TRBV5-8
abundance: NA

CDR3aa: CASSLARGGPLQETQYF
CDR3nt: TGTGCCAGCAGCTTGGCTAGGGGAGGGCCCCTCCAAGAGACCCAGTACTTC
d_gene: TRBD2
j_gene: TRBJ2-5
v_gene: TRBV7-8
abundance: NA

CDR3aa: CASSPGRVRGRSGANVLTF
CDR3nt: TGTGCCAGCAGCCCCGGCCGGGTCAGGGGCCGCTCTGGGGCCAACGTCCTGACTTTC
d_gene: NA
j_gene: TRBJ2-6
v_gene: TRBV7-7
abundance: NA

CDR3aa: CASSLAADWGTRYTGELFF
CDR3nt: TGTGCCAGCAGCTTAGCCGCCGACTGGGGGACAAGATACACCGGGGAGCTGTTTTTT
d_gene: NA
j_gene: TRBJ2-2
v_gene: TRBV7-9
abundance: NA

CDR3aa: CASSELGQPYQPQHF
CDR3nt: TGTGCCAGCAGTGAGCTAGGGCAGCCCTATCAGCCCCAGCATTTT
d_gene: NA
j_gene: TRBJ1-5
v_gene: TRBV2
abundance: NA

CDR3aa: CASSIDPGRAKTQYF
CDR3nt: TGTGCCAGTAGTATAGATCCCGGAAGGGCCAAGACCCAGTACTTC
d_gene: NA
j_gene: TRBJ2-5
v_gene: TRBV19
abundance: NA

CDR3aa: CASSTWREQTQYF
CDR3nt: TGTGCCAGCAGCACGTGGCGGGAGCAGACCCAGTACTTC
d_gene: TRBD2
j_gene: TRBJ2-5
v_gene: TRBV7-2
abundance: once

CDR3aa: CASSSPLDLTGELFF
CDR3nt: TGTGCCAGCAGTTCCCCCCTAGACCTCACCGGGGAGCTGTTTTTT
d_gene: NA
j_gene: TRBJ2-2
v_gene: TRBV6-6
abundance: NA

CDR3aa: CASSLGLGSGANVLTF
CDR3nt: TGTGCCAGCAGCTTAGGCCTAGGCTCTGGGGCCAACGTCCTGACTTTC
d_gene: NA
j_gene: TRBJ2-6
v_gene: TRBV13
abundance: NA

CDR3aa: CASSTRWQAINEKLFF
CDR3nt: TGTGCCAGCAGCACCCGGTGGCAGGCGATTAATGAAAAACTGTTTTTT
d_gene: NA
j_gene: TRBJ1-4
v_gene: TRBV14
abundance: once

CDR3aa: CASSLSATVGMTEAFF
CDR3nt: TGTGCCAGCAGTTTATCGGCGACAGTGGGGATGACTGAAGCTTTCTTT
d_gene: NA
j_gene: TRBJ1-1
v_gene: TRBV27
abundance: NA

CDR3aa: CASRGTGELFF
CDR3nt: TGCGCCAGCAGGGGTACTGGGGAGCTGTTTTTT
d_gene: NA
j_gene: TRBJ2-2
v_gene: TRBV10-1
abundance: few

CDR3aa: CASSLSDEQYF
CDR3nt: TGTGCCAGCAGCCTATCAGACGAGCAGTACTTC
d_gene: NA
j_gene: TRBJ2-7
v_gene: TRBV5-6
abundance: NA

CDR3aa: CASSPGQGGLADYNEQFF
CDR3nt: TGCGCCAGCAGCCCGGGACAGGGGGGCCTAGCGGACTACAATGAGCAGTTCTTC
d_gene: TRBD1
j_gene: TRBJ2-1
v_gene: TRBV5-1
abundance: few

CDR3aa: CASSLGSSGSTDTQYF
CDR3nt: TGTGCCAGCAGCTTAGGTAGTAGCGGGAGCACAGATACGCAGTATTTT
d_gene: TRBD2
j_gene: TRBJ2-3
v_gene: TRBV7-9
abundance: NA

CDR3aa: CASRTGDETQYF
CDR3nt: TGCGCCAGCAGAACAGGGGACGAGACCCAGTACTTC
d_gene: TRBD1
j_gene: TRBJ2-5
v_gene: TRBV10-2
abundance: NA

CDR3aa: CASSPRQGGSGELFF
CDR3nt: TGTGCCAGCAGCCCCAGACAGGGGGGGTCCGGGGAGCTGTTTTTT
d_gene: TRBD1
j_gene: TRBJ2-2
v_gene: TRBV4-2
abundance: once

CDR3aa: CASRAVQRNTEAFF
CDR3nt: TGTGCCAGCAGGGCGGTTCAGCGGAACACTGAAGCTTTCTTT
d_gene: NA
j_gene: TRBJ1-1
v_gene: TRBV2
abundance: NA

CDR3aa: CATSEQGASYEQYF
CDR3nt: TGTGCCACCTCCGAGCAGGGGGCATCCTACGAGCAGTACTTC
d_gene: TRBD1
j_gene: TRBJ2-7
v_gene: TRBV15
abundance: once

CDR3aa: CASSGEAGSPLHF
CDR3nt: TGTGCCAGCAGTGGGGAGGCAGGTTCACCCCTCCACTTT
d_gene: NA
j_gene: TRBJ1-6
v_gene: TRBV6-4
abundance: NA

CDR3aa: CASSMGTTYEQYF
CDR3nt: TGTGCCAGTAGTATGGGGACCACCTACGAGCAGTACTTC
d_gene: NA
j_gene: TRBJ2-7
v_gene: TRBV19
abundance: NA

CDR3aa: CASTFLTDSNYGYTF
CDR3nt: TGTGCCAGCACGTTTCTTACCGATTCTAACTATGGCTACACCTTC
d_gene: NA
j_gene: TRBJ1-2
v_gene: TRBV2
abundance: NA

CDR3aa: CASSEHKGGTGELFF
CDR3nt: TGTGCCAGCAGCGAGCACAAAGGGGGCACCGGGGAGCTGTTTTTT
d_gene: NA
j_gene: TRBJ2-2
v_gene: TRBV11-3
abundance: NA

CDR3aa: CASSPGRSEKLFF
CDR3nt: TGTGCCAGCAGTCCCGGACGTTCTGAAAAACTGTTTTTT
d_gene: NA
j_gene: TRBJ1-4
v_gene: TRBV2
abundance: NA

CDR3aa: CASTRLSGNTIYF
CDR3nt: TGTGCCAGCACCCGACTCTCTGGAAACACCATATATTTT
d_gene: NA
j_gene: TRBJ1-3
v_gene: TRBV28
abundance: NA

CDR3aa: CASSPGQAMGLNTEAFF
CDR3nt: TGTGCCAGTAGTCCGGGACAGGCGATGGGATTGAACACTGAAGCTTTCTTT
d_gene: TRBD1
j_gene: TRBJ1-1
v_gene: TRBV19
abundance: few

CDR3aa: CASSYTSGQGTYEQYF
CDR3nt: TGTGCCAGCAGTTACACCTCGGGACAGGGGACCTACGAGCAGTACTTC
d_gene: TRBD1
j_gene: TRBJ2-7
v_gene: TRBV6-5
abundance: NA

CDR3aa: CASSTSTEAFF
CDR3nt: TGTGCCAGCAGCACTTCCACTGAAGCTTTCTTT
d_gene: NA
j_gene: TRBJ1-1
v_gene: TRBV5-8
abundance: NA

CDR3aa: CSARDGRASFF
CDR3nt: TGCAGTGCTAGAGATGGGAGAGCATCGTTCTTC
d_gene: NA
j_gene: TRBJ2-1
v_gene: TRBV20-1
abundance: NA

CDR3aa: CASSLGPISGANVLTF
CDR3nt: TGCGCCAGCAGCTTGGGTCCGATCTCTGGGGCCAACGTCCTGACTTTC
d_gene: NA
j_gene: TRBJ2-6
v_gene: TRBV5-1
abundance: NA

CDR3aa: CASSLGGYPLTYEQYF
CDR3nt: TGTGCCAGCAGCTTGGGCGGATATCCACTAACCTACGAGCAGTACTTC
d_gene: NA
j_gene: TRBJ2-7
v_gene: TRBV7-2
abundance: NA

CDR3aa: CASSSRGAYNEQFF
CDR3nt: TGTGCCAGCAGCTCGAGGGGGGCTTACAATGAGCAGTTCTTC
d_gene: NA
j_gene: TRBJ2-1
v_gene: TRBV11-3
abundance: NA

CDR3aa: CASSRGGNLNTEAFF
CDR3nt: TGTGCCAGCAGTCGTGGGGGGAACCTGAACACTGAAGCTTTCTTT
d_gene: NA
j_gene: TRBJ1-1
v_gene: TRBV6-5
abundance: NA

CDR3aa: CASSSPLAGLPYEQYF
CDR3nt: TGTGCCAGCAGCTCCCCTCTCGCGGGACTTCCCTACGAGCAGTACTTC
d_gene: NA
j_gene: TRBJ2-7
v_gene: TRBV7-2
abundance: once

CDR3aa: CASSRRGTEAFF
CDR3nt: TGTGCCAGCAGCAGAAGAGGGACTGAAGCTTTCTTT
d_gene: NA
j_gene: TRBJ1-1
v_gene: TRBV21-1
abundance: NA

CDR3aa: CASSLGADLLQGTLFF
CDR3nt: TGTGCCAGCAGCTTAGGTGCAGACCTACTCCAGGGCACACTGTTTTTT
d_gene: NA
j_gene: TRBJ1-4
v_gene: TRBV7-2
abundance: NA

CDR3aa: CASSPLAGFSSGANVLTF
CDR3nt: TGTGCCAGCTCACCCCTGGCGGGCTTCTCCTCTGGGGCCAACGTCCTGACTTTC
d_gene: NA
j_gene: TRBJ2-6
v_gene: TRBV18
abundance: once

CDR3aa: CASRQDRARNTEAFF
CDR3nt: TGTGCCAGCAGACAAGACAGGGCGAGGAACACTGAAGCTTTCTTT
d_gene: TRBD1
j_gene: TRBJ1-1
v_gene: TRBV2
abundance: NA

CDR3aa: CASSQDPNGGYEQYF
CDR3nt: TGCGCCAGCAGCCAAGATCCTAACGGCGGATACGAGCAGTACTTC
d_gene: NA
j_gene: TRBJ2-7
v_gene: TRBV4-3
abundance: once

CDR3aa: CASSSSGAKVPQHF
CDR3nt: TGTGCCAGCAGTTCCTCAGGGGCGAAGGTTCCCCAGCATTTT
d_gene: NA
j_gene: TRBJ1-5
v_gene: TRBV28
abundance: NA

CDR3aa: CASRQLTEMNTEAFF
CDR3nt: TGTGCCAGCAGGCAGTTGACGGAGATGAACACTGAAGCTTTCTTT
d_gene: NA
j_gene: TRBJ1-1
v_gene: TRBV2
abundance: once

CDR3aa: CASSPSGRSNTGELFF
CDR3nt: TGTGCCAGCAGCCCGTCGGGACGATCGAACACCGGGGAGCTGTTTTTT
d_gene: NA
j_gene: TRBJ2-2
v_gene: TRBV7-3
abundance: NA

CDR3aa: CASNWDRRDQPQHF
CDR3nt: TGTGCCAGCAATTGGGACAGGAGGGACCAGCCCCAGCATTTT
d_gene: TRBD1
j_gene: TRBJ1-5
v_gene: TRBV28
abundance: NA

CDR3aa: CASSPTSGPANEKLFF
CDR3nt: TGTGCCAGCTCACCAACCTCCGGTCCAGCGAATGAAAAACTGTTTTTT
d_gene: NA
j_gene: TRBJ1-4
v_gene: TRBV18
abundance: NA

CDR3aa: CASSSQGTGELFF
CDR3nt: TGTGCCAGCAGCTCACAGGGCACCGGGGAGCTGTTTTTT
d_gene: NA
j_gene: TRBJ2-2
v_gene: TRBV9
abundance: NA

CDR3aa: CASSEFGTGAVKEQFF
CDR3nt: TGTGCCAGCAGTGAATTCGGGACAGGGGCGGTAAAGGAGCAGTTCTTC
d_gene: TRBD1
j_gene: TRBJ2-1
v_gene: TRBV25-1
abundance: NA